One sample yielded the 20 T cell receptor beta chains listed below, sequenced in a study of OX40 agonist ivuxolimab in advanced cancers. Using immunoSEQ multiplex PCR, the repertoire was profiled, and TCRdb retains in-frame clones only, with some absent. The repertoire has about 100,000 clones, 89% of them found once; the top ten carry around 0.15%. Sequenced material: CD4+ or CD8+ T cells sorted from blood, taken in a trial of the OX40 agonist ivuxolimab. These receptors all stem from an adult with an advanced solid tumor such as melanoma, head and neck, liver or kidney cancer.

The V call is TRBV6-5, the J call TRBJ1-1; 7 nucleotides align to TRBD1. The ends lost 0 bases at V and 7 bases at J; junction bases unmatched: 5. Per germline, CDR1 MNHEY and CDR2 SVGAGI. This CDR3 comprises 14 residues. The CDR3 is CASSYSDSGGEAFF. Written as DNA, the CDR3 is TGTGCCAGCAGTTACTCCGATTCAGGGGGTGAAGCTTTCTTT.

The CDR3 nucleotides read TGTGCCAGCAGTGTCAGGGGGCCCGGGAACCTGAACACTGAAGCTTTCTTT. Its translation is CASSVRGPGNLNTEAFF. This chain uses TRBV27 with TRBJ1-1; TRBD1 matches at 8 bases. CDR1 is MNHEY and CDR2 is SMNVEV in the germline V gene (reference sequence). V trimming: 5 bases; J trimming: 0 bases; junction bases outside the gene matches: 11. The CDR3 sequence is 17 residues long.

Only a few counts were recorded for this clone. The chain couples TRBV30 to TRBJ1-1, with D perhaps matching TRBD1 (6 bases). This CDR3 has 14 residues. Trimming cost V 2 bases and J 5 bases, with 15 bases left between them. Germline V gene sequence: CDR1 GTSNPN, CDR2 SVGIG (reference sequence). CDR3 sequence (DNA): TGTGCCTGGAGTCTAGGGGGGACGGGGACTGAAGCTTTCTTT. Protein: CAWSLGGTGTEAFF.

The V and J genes are TRBV27 and TRBJ2-3; TRBD2 agrees at 15 bases. V shed 5 bases, J shed 5 bases, and the junction held 8 bases outside the gene matches. Per germline, CDR1 MNHEY and CDR2 SMNVEV (reference sequence). This CDR3 has 17 amino acids. As DNA, the CDR3 is TGTGCCAGCAGTAGCCCCGGACTAGCGGGAGGGAAAGATACGCAGTATTTT. This encodes CASSSPGLAGGKDTQYF.

The CDR3 region has the DNA TGTGCCAGCAGTACTCGACAGGGAGGGACTGAAGCTTTCTTT. This sequence encodes CASSTRQGGTEAFF. V and J are TRBV25-1 and TRBJ1-1, with 7 bases matching TRBD1. The V segment lost 5 bases and the J segment 5 bases; nucleotides outside the gene matches: 8. Germline loops: CDR1 MGHDK, CDR2 SYGVNS. This CDR3 is 14 amino acids long.

The rearrangement links TRBV7-9 to TRBJ1-6; 7 bases fit TRBD1. CDR3 length equals 16 residues. With 5 bases clipped from V and 7 bases from J, the junction kept 11 bases outside the gene matches. Germline CDR1 reads SEHNR; CDR2 reads FQNEAQ (reference sequence). Here the CDR3 reads CASSTQTGLGNSPLHF. In DNA, the CDR3 is TGTGCCAGCAGCACCCAGACAGGGCTAGGGAATTCACCCCTCCACTTT.

The V and J genes are TRBV20-1 and TRBJ2-5; D is uncertain. Germline values: CDR1 DFQATT, CDR2 SNEGSKA (reference sequence). The V end lost 6 bases, the J end lost 7 bases, and 9 bases lay between the germline ends. The length of the CDR3 is 10 residues. This CDR3 is CSASPGTQYF. The CDR3 DNA reads TGCAGTGCCTCGCCAGGGACCCAGTACTTC.

The V and J genes are TRBV19 and TRBJ1-5; D is possibly TRBD1 (6 bases). Per germline, CDR1 LNHDA and CDR2 SQIVND (reference sequence). CDR3 length equals 15 residues. The V end was cut by 3 bases, the J end by 6 bases, with 15 bases between. The CDR3 DNA is TGTGCCAGTAGTATCGGCCAGGGGTCCGGTCAGCCCCAGCATTTT. This sequence encodes CASSIGQGSGQPQHF.

V usage is TRBV6-5 and J usage is TRBJ1-2; D might be TRBD1 (6 bases). This CDR3 region has 14 residues. With 6 bases removed from V and 1 base from J, the gap between germline ends came to 12 bases. The germline CDR1 and CDR2 sequences are MNHEY and SVGAGI. The CDR3 sequence: CASSLGGGNYGYTF. DNA of the CDR3: TGTGCCAGCAGCTTAGGGGGAGGTAACTATGGCTACACCTTC.

The rearrangement uses TRBV29-1 and TRBJ2-7; the D call may be TRBD1 or TRBD2 (5 bases each). The CDR3 consists of 11 residues. Trimming left V 3 bases short and J 2 bases short, with 5 bases between. Per germline, CDR1 SQVTM and CDR2 ANQGSEA. DNA of the CDR3: TGCAGCGTTGAGGGGGCCTACGAGCAGTACTTC. Translated: CSVEGAYEQYF.

This rearrangement joins TRBV6-5 to TRBJ2-3; D might be TRBD1 (6 bases). The CDR3 covers 15 residues. CDR1 and CDR2 (germline): MNHEY, SVGAGI. Trimming removed 6 bases from V and 2 bases from J, with 15 bases in between. The CDR3 sequence is CASSPRTAFTDTQYF. In DNA, the CDR3 is TGTGCCAGCAGCCCCAGGACAGCTTTCACAGATACGCAGTATTTT.

The genes are TRBV11-2 and TRBJ2-2; 10 bases match TRBD2. The CDR3 sequence is 15 residues long. V shed 5 bases, J shed 5 bases, and the junction held 5 bases outside the gene matches. Germline assignment: CDR1 SGHAT and CDR2 FQNNGV. CDR3 DNA sequence: TGTGCCAGCAGCCTGGGACTAGCGTGGACCGGGGAGCTGTTTTTT. Amino acid sequence: CASSLGLAWTGELFF. Variable domain in full (rest from reference TRBV11-2 and TRBJ2-2): EAGVAQSPRYKIIEKRQSVAFWCNPISGHATLYWYQQILGQGPKLLIQFQNNGVVDDSQLPKDRFSAERLKGVDSTLKIQPAKLEDSAVYLCASSLGLAWTGELFFGEGSRLTVL.

The gene calls are TRBV7-2 and TRBJ1-2; maybe TRBD1 (6 bases). CDR1 and CDR2 from the germline V gene are SGHTA and FQGNSA. CDR3 length: 16 residues. The V end was cut by 7 bases, the J end by 0 bases, with 18 bases between. CDR3 region: CASNIARQAANYGYTF. The CDR3 nucleotides are TGTGCCAGCAACATCGCCCGACAGGCGGCTAACTATGGCTACACCTTC. The full variable domain, its missing parts supplied by reference TRBV7-2 and TRBJ1-2, is GAGVSQSPSNKVTEKGKDVELRCDPISGHTALYWYRQSLGQGLEFLIYFQGNSAPDKSGLPSDRFSAERTGGSVSTLTIQRTQQEDSAVYLCASNIARQAANYGYTFGSGTRLTVV.

The chain carries TRBV7-2 and TRBJ2-1; 8 bases agree with TRBD2. The CDR3 loop spans 17 amino acids. Germline values: CDR1 SGHTA, CDR2 FQGNSA. The trim removed 6 bases at V and 3 bases at J, leaving 13 bases unmatched. The CDR3 sequence is CASSRPPGLGRYNEQFF. CDR3 coding DNA: TGTGCCAGCAGTCGTCCACCGGGACTAGGACGCTACAATGAGCAGTTCTTC.

The rearrangement links TRBV30 to TRBJ1-1; D unclear. Between the trimmed V and J ends, which lost 3 bases and 4 bases, there was a span of 6 bases. The CDR3 contains 11 residues. CDR1 is GTSNPN, CDR2 SVGIG, per germline (reference sequence). CDR3 sequence reads: CAWSGRTEAFF. The CDR3 DNA is TGTGCCTGGAGCGGCCGCACTGAAGCTTTCTTT.

This clone was detected once. The chain uses TRBV6-5 and TRBJ2-5; D ambiguous. The V gene's germline CDR1 is MNHEY and CDR2 SVGAGI. The V gene lost 6 bases and the J gene lost 5 bases, with 4 bases spanning the gap. CDR3 length: 10 amino acids. For the CDR3, the DNA is TGTGCCAGCAGGGAGGAGACCCAGTACTTC. Translated, it gives CASREETQYF.

The V and J genes are TRBV2 and TRBJ2-3; 7 bases line up with TRBD2. Trimming removed 1 base from V and 10 bases from J; junction bases left unmatched: 17. This CDR3 contains 17 residues. The germline CDR1 and CDR2 sequences are SNHLY and FYNNEI. The CDR3 sequence is CASSEGGTSRPRGAQYF. CDR3 DNA sequence: TGTGCCAGCAGTGAAGGGGGCACTAGCAGGCCTCGGGGGGCGCAGTATTTT.

The V and J genes are TRBV19 and TRBJ2-3; 10 bases match TRBD2. The CDR3 has 18 residues. From germline, CDR1 is LNHDA and CDR2 SQIVND (reference sequence). V was pared by 6 bases and J by 1 base, with 13 bases of the junction left unmatched. CDR3 nucleotide sequence: TGTGCCAGTAGACTGCGAGCGAAAGGGACTAGCGGCACAGATACGCAGTATTTT. Protein sequence: CASRLRAKGTSGTDTQYF.

The CDR3 protein is CASSAPVRGYGYTF. The CDR3 DNA follows: TGTGCCAGCAGTGCCCCGGTGAGGGGCTATGGCTACACCTTC. The J gene is TRBJ1-2, the V gene TRBV28; TRBD1 is a possible D gene (5 bases). Trimming pared 5 bases from V and 4 bases from J, leaving 14 bases between. CDR3 length: 14 residues. The germline gives CDR1 MDHEN, CDR2 SYDVKM.

The chain combines TRBV7-2 with TRBJ2-7; D is undetermined. CDR3 length: 14 residues. Trimming shortened V by 5 bases and J by 6 bases, and 17 bases separated the two germline ends. Germline CDR1 reads SGHTA; CDR2 reads FQGNSA. DNA of the CDR3: TGTGCCAGCAGCCGCGTTCCTTTGGGGTCCGAGCAGTACTTC. It yields the protein CASSRVPLGSEQYF.